The next 2 T cell receptor beta chains were all read from a single sample in a study of T cells expressing NK-cell markers. From its re-call of the 5' RACE reads, TCRdb lists each CDR3 protein once, without DNA. The data show some 410,000 distinct CDR3 sequences, and the top ten clones hold 7.3%. Sequenced: blood T cells: a sorted CD56 or NKG2C T cell subset, CD4+ or CD8+ T cells, or bulk PBMC T cells (not recorded which). All receptors derive from a woman between 18 and 75 years old in good health.

The chain recombines TRBV27 with TRBJ1-2; the D call of TRBD1 rests on TCRdb alone, since no DNA is present to check it. Per the germline V gene, CDR1 is MNHEY and CDR2 is SMNVEV (reference sequence). This CDR3 has 16 residues. CDR3 sequence reads: CATRSGQGRGDYGYTF.

This chain connects TRBV28 to TRBJ1-6; TCRdb proposes TRBD1, but this gene call is untestable without DNA. CDR1 and CDR2 from the germline V gene are MDHEN and SYDVKM. The CDR3 runs to 13 residues. CDR3 region: CASSWTVNSPLHF.